This TCR beta chain was captured in a study of blood T cell repertoires in COVID-19. On the study more broadly: The samples span acute and convalescent COVID-19 from the United States, Italy and Spain. T cells, B-cell-depleted T cells, or PBMCs provided the cDNA or gDNA that served as material.

In the authors' methods: Reference gene primer amplification gave estimated nucleated cell counts. Only in-frame clones appear in the TCRdb table, and some are missing; sequencing was by immunoSEQ multiplex PCR. The DNA gave D and trimming, while V, J and clone size come from that table. Seen here are around 130,000 clones, 80% to 85% observed once, and the top ten hold over 1.1%. CDR3 size: 14 residues. CDR1 MNHEY and CDR2 SVGAGI come from the germline V gene. Trimming pared 2 bases from V and 2 bases from J, leaving 9 bases between. The specimen was peripheral blood. The TCR originated in a man aged 60 to 75 with acute or convalescent COVID-19. The gene calls are TRBV6-5 and TRBJ1-1; D call uncertain. CDR3 nucleotides: TGTGCCAGCAGTTACACCACAGCAAACACTGAAGCTTTCTTT. The encoded protein is CASSYTTANTEAFF.